The 17 T cell receptor beta chains given below trace back to one sample, sequenced in a study of T-cell reconstitution after alpha-beta-depleted transplantation in children. Unique molecular identifiers were used in preparing the TCRbeta library. TCRdb reprocessed the PCR reads via MiXCR and lists one record per CDR3 protein. Of about 610,000 distinct CDR3 sequences listed, 8% to 11% were seen once; the top ten hold about 4%. The sequencing here drew on PBMCs from the stem cell graft donor, taken from the stem cell graft. The receptors derive from a human donor who donated a stem cell graft to a child with acute myeloid leukemia.

In its sample, this clonotype was seen a few times. The J gene is TRBJ2-1, the V gene TRBV29-1; 7 nucleotides match TRBD1. There are 11 residues in the CDR3. After removal of 5 bases from V and 8 bases from J, the junction contained 3 bases not matched to a gene. The germline gives CDR1 SQVTM, CDR2 ANQGSEA. Written as DNA, the CDR3 is TGCAGCGTTCCGACAGGGTATGAGCAGTTCTTC. It codes for CSVPTGYEQFF.

The chain carries TRBV16 and TRBJ2-7; 7 bases agree with TRBD1. Germline trimming cut 0 bases from V and 0 bases from J; bases unmatched to any gene: 5. Germline CDR1 is KGHSY and CDR2 is FQNENV. CDR3 size: 16 residues. CDR3 loop: CASSQSVGGASYEQYF. In nucleotides, the CDR3 is TGTGCCAGCAGCCAATCGGTAGGGGGCGCCTCCTACGAGCAGTACTTC. Supplemented by reference TRBV16 and TRBJ2-7, the full variable domain reads GEEVAQTPKHLVRGEGQKAKLYCAPIKGHSYVFWYQQVLKNEFKFLISFQNENVFDETGMPKERFSAKCLPNSPCSLEIQATKLEDSAVYFCASSQSVGGASYEQYFGPGTRLTVT.

The chain joins TRBV6-5 to TRBJ2-2; D perhaps matches TRBD1 (6 bases). This CDR3 region has 17 residues. Trimming shortened V by 2 bases and J by 4 bases, and 17 bases separated the two germline ends. The germline gives CDR1 MNHEY, CDR2 SVGAGI. As DNA, the CDR3 is TGTGCCAGCAGTTACACCCCCCCGGGACAAATCACCGGGGAGCTGTTTTTT. This codes for CASSYTPPGQITGELFF.

The DNA of the CDR3 is TGCGCCAGCAGCCCCGGTAAGGGGACAACTAATGAAAAACTGTTTTTT. Translation gives CASSPGKGTTNEKLFF. The V call is TRBV4-3, the J call TRBJ1-4; D is possibly TRBD1 (5 bases). The CDR3 length is 16 residues. V lost 4 bases and J 0 bases, leaving 12 bases between the germline ends. Germline CDR1 is LGHNA and CDR2 is YSLEER.

The CDR3 loop is CASPPGAEGNTIYF. The CDR3, as DNA: TGTGCCAGTCCCCCGGGCGCGGAGGGAAACACCATATATTTT. This chain links TRBV11-2 with TRBJ1-3; D not certain. The germline gives CDR1 SGHAT, CDR2 FQNNGV. The CDR3 has 14 amino acids. Trimming took off 9 bases at V and 4 bases at J, with 16 bases between the two ends.

This clonotype was found a few times. The V call is TRBV29-1, the J call TRBJ1-2; D ambiguous. Deletions cut 3 bases from V and 3 bases from J, with 8 bases between. The CDR3 covers 12 residues. Germline V gives CDR1 SQVTM, CDR2 ANQGSEA. The CDR3: CSVDEGYYGYTF. Here the CDR3 DNA reads TGCAGCGTTGATGAAGGGTACTATGGCTACACCTTC. The entire variable domain, with the rest obtained from reference TRBV29-1 and TRBJ1-2, is as follows: SAVISQKPSRDICQRGTSLTIQCQVDSQVTMMFWYRQQPGQSLTLIATANQGSEATYESGFVIDKFPISRPNLTFSTLTVSNMSPEDSSIYLCSVDEGYYGYTFGSGTRLTVV.

The chain is built from TRBV11-2 and TRBJ2-2; TRBD2 agrees at 8 bases. V lost 5 bases to trimming and J lost 1 base; unmatched junction nucleotides: 12. The CDR3 totals 18 residues. Germline lookup yields CDR1 SGHAT and CDR2 FQNNGV. The chain's CDR3 is CASSPLVGAGGNTGELFF. The DNA for the CDR3 is TGTGCCAGCAGCCCCCTGGTCGGGGCGGGAGGGAACACCGGGGAGCTGTTTTTT. The full variable domain, with the rest looked up from reference TRBV11-2 and TRBJ2-2, is EAGVAQSPRYKIIEKRQSVAFWCNPISGHATLYWYQQILGQGPKLLIQFQNNGVVDDSQLPKDRFSAERLKGVDSTLKIQPAKLEDSAVYLCASSPLVGAGGNTGELFFGEGSRLTVL.

This clonotype has just a few counts. The chain is built from TRBV12-5 and TRBJ2-5; TRBD1 or TRBD2 may be the D gene (5 bases each). Germline values: CDR1 LGHNT, CDR2 FRNRAP. V was trimmed by 6 bases and J by 5 bases, leaving 22 bases between them. The CDR3 consists of 16 residues. CDR3 DNA sequence: TGTGCTAGTGGGGATTCCGGGACGGGCATCTACGAGACCCAGTACTTC. This codes for CASGDSGTGIYETQYF.

In this sample, this clonotype turned up a few times. The V and J genes are TRBV20-1 and TRBJ2-1; unclear D gene. Trimming left V 6 bases short and J 6 bases short, with 9 bases between. Germline CDR1 and CDR2: DFQATT and SNEGSKA (reference sequence). This CDR3 comprises 11 residues. As DNA, the CDR3 is TGCAGTGCGCCCTTCTTCAATGAGCAGTTCTTC. Amino acids: CSAPFFNEQFF.

This clonotype was seen a few times. This rearrangement joins TRBV7-9 to TRBJ1-2; D may be TRBD1 (6 bases). Trimming removed 2 bases at V and 6 bases at J, with 10 bases between. The length of the CDR3 is 13 residues. Germline V CDR1 and CDR2: SEHNR, FQNEAQ (reference sequence). The CDR3 sequence: CASSLMTGNGYTF. The CDR3, as DNA: TGTGCCAGCAGCTTAATGACAGGCAATGGCTACACCTTC.

The chain recombines TRBV27 with TRBJ2-2, with D uncertain. There are 15 residues in the CDR3. Per the germline V gene, CDR1 is MNHEY and CDR2 is SMNVEV (reference sequence). Trimming left V 3 bases short and J 6 bases short, with 14 bases between. This CDR3 reads CASSFDGMHPGELFF. For the CDR3, the DNA is TGTGCCAGCAGTTTTGATGGGATGCACCCCGGGGAGCTGTTTTTT.

The chain couples TRBV5-1 to TRBJ2-1, with 7 nucleotides matching TRBD2. J was trimmed by 0 bases and V by 1 base; bases with no gene match: 4. This CDR3 has 16 amino acids. Germline V gene sequence: CDR1 SGHRS, CDR2 YFSETQ. CDR3 protein: CASSLSGMGSYNEQFF. In DNA form, the CDR3 reads TGCGCCAGCAGCTTGAGCGGGATGGGCTCCTACAATGAGCAGTTCTTC.

In its sample, this clonotype was seen a few times. The V gene is TRBV29-1, the J gene TRBJ1-1; no firm D call. Deletions cut 7 bases from V and 0 bases from J, with 9 bases between. In germline, CDR1 is SQVTM, CDR2 ANQGSEA. CDR3 length equals 12 residues. The CDR3 DNA reads as TGCAGCGGGGCAGATCTGAACACTGAAGCTTTCTTT. Amino acids: CSGADLNTEAFF.

The chain joins TRBV28 to TRBJ2-1; D possibly uses TRBD1 or TRBD2 (5 bases each). The CDR3 contains 17 residues. Germline CDR1 reads MDHEN; CDR2 reads SYDVKM. V was clipped by 6 bases and J by 2 bases, with 20 bases between them. This CDR3 reads CASRVPRLGETYNEQFF. CDR3 sequence (DNA): TGTGCCAGCAGAGTACCCCGGCTGGGGGAAACCTACAATGAGCAGTTCTTC.

This clonotype was observed many times. The V gene is TRBV24-1, the J gene TRBJ2-5, with D unresolved. V was trimmed by 2 bases and J by 5 bases, leaving 11 bases between them. The CDR3 contains 14 residues. Germline-derived CDR1 and CDR2 are KGHDR and SFDVKD. The CDR3 is CATSDYGLGETQYF. The CDR3 DNA follows: TGTGCCACCAGTGATTACGGGCTGGGGGAGACCCAGTACTTC.

The V gene is TRBV7-9, the J gene TRBJ2-5; no definite D call. CDR3 length: 12 amino acids. From germline, CDR1 is SEHNR and CDR2 FQNEAQ (reference sequence). Trimming stripped 5 bases from V and 5 bases from J, with 9 bases between. CDR3 in amino acids: CASSPILETQYF. Written as DNA, the CDR3 is TGTGCCAGCAGCCCAATCTTGGAGACCCAGTACTTC.

This clonotype was counted ten times or more. The chain recombines TRBV20-1 with TRBJ2-1; D gene uncertain. Germline CDR1 and CDR2: DFQATT and SNEGSKA (reference sequence). V was shortened by 0 bases and J by 8 bases, with 20 bases between the two germline ends. This CDR3 has 16 residues. The CDR3 is CSARDFSREKADEQFF. The CDR3 DNA is TGCAGTGCTAGAGATTTCAGTCGCGAGAAGGCGGATGAGCAGTTCTTC.